This T cell receptor (beta chain) appears in the sequencing data of a study of cytomegalovirus exposure and HLA in healthy donors. Broader study findings: Later, an analysis found that common viral pathogens appeared to be linked with several of the most significant clusters. Three chains tied to CMV proved CMV antigen-specific in vitro. Productive status was seen about 87% or about 30% of the time for most TCR beta V segments in an earlier analysis.

On this clone itself: Antigen: not known.

PCR primers comprised 60 Vbeta and 13 Jbeta primers. Per the study methods: Per a later analysis, the number of unique TCR beta chains was approximately 80 million, of which 9 million to 14 million were shared. Produced via immunoSEQ multiplex PCR; TCRdb's table is partial and in-frame only. For V, J and clone size, that table is used; D and trimming come from the DNA. The sample consists of 150,000 to 200,000 clones, roughly four fifths of them appearing once. This sequence was found in a woman between 25 and 40 years old in good health and CMV-seropositive. Sequenced material: PBMCs.

The CDR3, as DNA: TGTGCCAGCAGCTTGGAGGGCGGGGGGGCCACAGATACGCAGTATTTT. It yields the protein CASSLEGGGATDTQYF. V usage is TRBV5-5 and J usage is TRBJ2-3; 9 nucleotides agree with TRBD2. V dropped 0 bases and J dropped 2; count of bases not matched to a gene: 4. CDR3 length: 16 amino acids. Germline values: CDR1 SGHKS, CDR2 YYEKEE (reference sequence).